A single sample gave rise to the 6 T cell receptor beta chains below, sequenced in a study of tissue T cells after allogeneic stem cell transplantation. Profiling relied on immunoSEQ multiplex PCR, and the TCRdb table lists in-frame clones only, not all of them. The sample holds 4,000 to 5,000 clones, approximately 70% seen once. Material: duodenal tissue, obtained at autopsy. The receptor set was obtained from a female patient aged 18 to 50 with steroid-refractory graft-versus-host disease after an allogeneic stem cell transplant. T cells may partly derive from the graft donor.

The chain recombines TRBV7-8 with TRBJ1-2; the D is unclear. Germline CDR1 is SGHVS and CDR2 is FQNEAQ. The length of the CDR3 is 13 residues. The V end was cut by 3 bases, the J end by 7 bases, with 12 bases between. In nucleotides, the CDR3 is TGTGCCAGCAGCTTGAGCCTGACTAGTGGCTACACCTTC. Translating gives CASSLSLTSGYTF.

The chain combines TRBV7-8 with TRBJ1-1; D is unresolved. Germline V gene sequence: CDR1 SGHVS, CDR2 FQNEAQ. V shed 5 bases and J shed 2 bases, with 15 bases lying between them. This CDR3 spans 15 amino acids. This chain's CDR3 is CASSLIPDANTEAFF. DNA for the CDR3: TGTGCCAGCAGCCTAATACCGGACGCAAACACTGAAGCTTTCTTT.

This sequence joins TRBV7-3 and TRBJ2-2, with D perhaps given as TRBD1 or TRBD2 (6 bases each). The CDR3 is 15 amino acids. V was cut by 4 bases and J by 2 bases, with 11 bases left in between. CDR1 is SGHTA and CDR2 is FQGTGA in the germline V gene. The CDR3 region has the DNA TGTGCCAGCAGCTGGGGGCGGGATAACACCGGGGAGCTGTTTTTT. This sequence encodes CASSWGRDNTGELFF.

The chain combines TRBV4-2 with TRBJ2-7; 7 positions match TRBD1. Germline CDR1 and CDR2: LGHNA and YNFKEQ. V gave up 0 bases and J gave up 3 bases; unmatched junction bases: 2. CDR3 length: 14 residues. As DNA, the CDR3 is TGTGCCAGCAGCCAAGATGCAGGGGGCTACGAGCAGTACTTC. Protein sequence: CASSQDAGGYEQYF.

The chain joins TRBV5-1 to TRBJ2-2; D not certain. Germline assignment: CDR1 SGHRS and CDR2 YFSETQ. V was trimmed by 0 bases and J by 5 bases, leaving 8 bases between them. The CDR3 loop spans 14 amino acids. The CDR3 reads CASSLGRRTGELFF. The CDR3 DNA reads TGCGCCAGCAGCTTGGGACGGCGGACCGGGGAGCTGTTTTTT.

The DNA of the CDR3 is TGCGCCAGCAGCCAAGTTTGGCAGTTAGCCAAAAACATTCAGTACTTC. It is translated as CASSQVWQLAKNIQYF. J is TRBJ2-4 and V is TRBV4-1; D gene uncertain. Germline loops: CDR1 MGHRA, CDR2 YSYEKL. Trimming pared 1 base from V and 0 bases from J, leaving 10 bases between. This CDR3 contains 16 residues.